A single sample gave rise to the 25 T cell receptor beta chains below, sequenced in a study of blood T cells in healthy people across ages. With a J-beta primer mix and a sample-barcoded 5' primer, a second PCR ran roughly 7 to 11 cycles. Via MiXCR, TCRdb re-called the 5' RACE reads, giving one row per CDR3 protein. The profile shows approximately 1,000,000 distinct CDR3 sequences, around 45% of them singletons. Sequenced material: blood. The receptor source for this set is a woman aged 60-70 years in good health.

This clonotype occurred a few times. This rearrangement joins TRBV5-1 to TRBJ2-7, with 10 bases lining up with TRBD1. The CDR3 has 14 residues. CDR1 and CDR2 from the germline V gene are SGHRS and YFSETQ. Losses at the gene ends were 5 bases for V and 5 bases for J; bases not matched to a gene: 7. The CDR3 loop reads CASSPGTGVHEQYF. The CDR3 DNA reads as TGCGCCAGCAGTCCCGGGACAGGGGTGCACGAGCAGTACTTC.

This clonotype was observed a handful of times. The CDR3 spells CASSRADRATYEQYF. The CDR3 bases are TGTGCCAGCAGTCGAGCTGACAGGGCCACCTACGAGCAGTACTTC. This chain joins TRBV28 and TRBJ2-7; 7 positions agree with TRBD1. Germline assignment: CDR1 MDHEN and CDR2 SYDVKM. J lost 2 bases, V lost 5 bases, and 9 bases had no gene match. The CDR3 consists of 15 residues.

The rearrangement links TRBV13 to TRBJ2-5, with 7 bases that match TRBD1. The J call may be wrong; the DNA end is better matched by TRBJ2-4. The CDR3 extends over 18 amino acids. Germline V gene sequence: CDR1 PRHDT, CDR2 FYEKMQ (reference sequence). The CDR3 bases are TGTGCCAGCAGCTTAATCCAAGGGGGCGGGTTAGCCAAAAACATTCAGTACTTC. Translation: CASSLIQGGGLAKNIQYF.

This clonotype was detected a few times. The DNA for the CDR3 is TGTGCCAGCAGTTCCCCGGCGAATATCAAGCAGTACTTC. Protein: CASSSPANIKQYF. The gene calls are TRBV12-3 or TRBV12-4 and TRBJ2-7; D is unclear. Trimming removed 4 bases at V and 8 bases at J, with 15 bases between. The CDR3 is 13 amino acids.

Worth noting for this clonotype: This may arise from a read error, as a much more abundant clone is one base away. The chain recombines TRBV5-6 with TRBJ2-5; D may be TRBD1 (6 bases). The length of the CDR3 is 16 residues. Looked up from germline, CDR1 is SGHDT and CDR2 is YYEEEE. Between the trimmed V and J ends, which lost 7 bases and 5 bases, there was a span of 24 bases. The CDR3 sequence: CASGLLGRGDVETQYF. Written as DNA, the CDR3 is TGTGCCAGCGGTCTCTTGGGCAGGGGTGACGTGGAGACCCAGTACTTC.

The CDR3 here is CASRPGSAGEQYF. In DNA, the CDR3 is TGTGCCAGCAGGCCAGGAAGTGCGGGCGAGCAGTACTTC. The rearrangement joins TRBV2 to TRBJ2-7, with D perhaps matching TRBD2 (5 bases). Germline V gene lookup returns CDR1 SNHLY and CDR2 FYNNEI. This CDR3 contains 13 residues. Deletions cut 6 bases from V and 6 bases from J, with 15 bases between.

The chain has TRBV7-9 and TRBJ2-3; 7 nucleotides align to TRBD2. Germline V gives CDR1 SEHNR, CDR2 FQNEAQ (reference sequence). The CDR3 is 15 residues long. J was trimmed by 0 bases and V by 5 bases; bases with no gene match: 5. The DNA of the CDR3 is TGTGCCAGCAGCCCTCTAGCGGTTAGCACAGATACGCAGTATTTT. The encoded protein is CASSPLAVSTDTQYF.

This sequence joins TRBV9 and TRBJ2-1; D is undetermined. This CDR3 contains 13 residues. V lost 3 bases, J lost 6 bases, and 10 bases lay in between. Germline V gene sequence: CDR1 SGDLS, CDR2 YYNGEE. The CDR3 DNA reads as TGTGCCAGCAGCGCCCTCGACGGCAATGAGCAGTTCTTC. This encodes CASSALDGNEQFF.

J is TRBJ1-4 and V is TRBV12-3 or TRBV12-4; D may be TRBD1 (5 bases). The V end lost 4 bases, the J end lost 6 bases, and 12 bases lay between the germline ends. This CDR3 contains 14 residues. The CDR3 DNA is TGTGCCAGCAGTTCACGGGGGGGAGATGAAAAACTGTTTTTT. Its protein is CASSSRGGDEKLFF.

This chain joins TRBV6-5 and TRBJ2-2; D is unresolved. This CDR3 contains 14 residues. Germline-derived CDR1 and CDR2 are MNHEY and SVGAGI. V was clipped by 6 bases and J by 8 bases, with 16 bases between them. The CDR3 bases are TGTGCCAGCAGCATGATAGGGCTTGGAGGGGAGCTGTTTTTT. As protein: CASSMIGLGGELFF.

This sequence joins TRBV20-1 and TRBJ2-7; D gene uncertain. V dropped 4 bases and J dropped 7 bases, with 26 bases sitting between them. This CDR3 spans 16 amino acids. From germline, CDR1 is DFQATT and CDR2 SNEGSKA (reference sequence). CDR3 coding DNA: TGCAGTGCTATTCTAGGTCTCAAGCCCCTCTCGGGTGAGCAGTACTTC. This encodes CSAILGLKPLSGEQYF.

The J gene is TRBJ1-5, the V gene TRBV20-1, with D perhaps matching TRBD1 (6 bases). Germline CDR1 and CDR2: DFQATT and SNEGSKA (reference sequence). The CDR3 length is 13 residues. Trimming left V 6 bases short and J 7 bases short, with 16 bases between. CDR3 DNA: TGCAGTGCGGCACAGGGAGATTTACAGCCCCAGCATTTT. As protein: CSAAQGDLQPQHF.

V is TRBV7-3 and J is TRBJ2-2, with 7 positions matching TRBD1. The germline V gene encodes CDR1 SGHTA and CDR2 FQGTGA. The CDR3 has 15 amino acids. V shed 4 bases, J shed 1 base, and the junction held 3 bases outside the gene matches. CDR3 in amino acids: CASSSPGGNTGELFF. The DNA of the CDR3 is TGTGCCAGCAGCTCCCCAGGGGGGAACACCGGGGAGCTGTTTTTT.

The rearrangement joins TRBV2 to TRBJ2-3; D remains unclear. Germline CDR1 is SNHLY and CDR2 is FYNNEI. The CDR3 is 14 residues long. V lost 3 bases and J 0 bases, leaving 7 bases between the germline ends. The CDR3 DNA reads TGTGCCAGCAGTGAGGGCGTTAGCACAGATACGCAGTATTTT. As protein: CASSEGVSTDTQYF.

This clonotype was detected once. The chain is built from TRBV6-2 or TRBV6-3 and TRBJ2-1, with D perhaps TRBD1 or TRBD2 (8 bases each). The CDR3 runs to 20 residues. V gave up 6 bases and J gave up 0 bases, with 27 bases separating them. CDR1 and CDR2 (germline): MNHEY, SVGEGT. CDR3 residues: CASRVSRTGFREGSYNEQFF. The CDR3, as DNA: TGTGCCAGCAGGGTATCCCGGACAGGGTTCCGGGAGGGCTCCTACAATGAGCAGTTCTTC.

This chain connects TRBV20-1 to TRBJ2-1; tentatively, D is TRBD2 (6 bases). The germline CDR1 and CDR2 sequences are DFQATT and SNEGSKA (reference sequence). The CDR3 runs 12 residues. V was cut by 6 bases and J by 6 bases, with 12 bases left in between. This chain's CDR3 is CSARERFNEQFF. DNA of the CDR3: TGCAGTGCACGGGAGAGGTTCAATGAGCAGTTCTTC.

The chain joins TRBV27 to TRBJ2-5, with 7 bases identical to TRBD2. The DNA end is more similar to TRBJ2-7, so the J call may be wrong. The CDR3 has 17 residues. Per the germline V gene, CDR1 is MNHEY and CDR2 is SMNVEV (reference sequence). The CDR3 sequence: CASSLSFRRQGGYEQYF. Written as DNA, the CDR3 is TGTGCCAGCAGTTTATCCTTTCGGAGGCAGGGAGGGTACGAGCAGTACTTC.

This clonotype occurred a few times. The J gene is TRBJ2-7, the V gene TRBV3-1, with TRBD2 matching 8 bases. The CDR3 has 15 residues. V lost 4 bases to trimming and J lost 4 bases; unmatched junction nucleotides: 9. Germline V lookup: CDR1 LGHDT, CDR2 YNNKEL (reference sequence). This CDR3 reads CASSPQRERGYEQYF. The CDR3 DNA reads TGTGCCAGCAGCCCACAGCGGGAGCGGGGGTACGAGCAGTACTTC.

The chain carries TRBV29-1 and TRBJ2-3; 12 bases are shared with TRBD2. This CDR3 is built from 15 residues. Trimming took 2 bases from V and 11 from J; bases not matched to a gene: 11. Germline loops: CDR1 SQVTM, CDR2 ANQGSEA. In DNA, the CDR3 is TGCAGCGTTGAAACCCTAGCGGGAGGGGTCTTGGGGCAGTATTTT. Translating it yields CSVETLAGGVLGQYF.

There are a few counts of this clonotype. The CDR3 nucleotides read TGCGCCAGCAGCCAACCAGGGGGATTCCTTGGGTCGAGCTCCTACAATGAGCAGTTCTTC. Its translation is CASSQPGGFLGSSSYNEQFF. The V and J genes are TRBV4-1 and TRBJ2-1; TRBD1 matches 7 bases. There are 20 residues in the CDR3. With 2 bases clipped from V and 0 bases from J, the junction kept 16 bases outside the gene matches. Germline loops: CDR1 MGHRA, CDR2 YSYEKL.

The genes are TRBV5-1 and TRBJ2-7, with D possibly TRBD2 on 5 matching bases. CDR3 length: 12 residues. Trimming took 4 bases from V and 11 from J, leaving 16 bases between them. The germline V gene has CDR1 SGHRS and CDR2 YFSETQ. CDR3 loop: CASSPFGGSKYF. CDR3 nucleotides: TGCGCCAGCAGCCCCTTTGGAGGTAGTAAGTACTTC.

The chain links TRBV3-1 to TRBJ2-1; 7 nucleotides line up with TRBD2. Germline CDR1 LGHDT, CDR2 YNNKEL (reference sequence). With 4 bases clipped from V and 4 bases from J, the junction kept 16 bases outside the gene matches. CDR3 length equals 18 residues. CDR3 sequence reads: CASSPPGVAGLNYNEQFF. As DNA, the CDR3 is TGTGCCAGCAGCCCCCCTGGGGTAGCGGGTCTTAATTACAATGAGCAGTTCTTC.

This chain uses TRBV12-3 or TRBV12-4 with TRBJ1-1; 7 bases are shared with TRBD1. The CDR3 spans 14 residues. V gave up 6 bases and J gave up 4 bases; unmatched junction bases: 8. For the CDR3, the DNA is TGTGCCAGCAGAACCGACAGGGATCCCACTGAAGCTTTCTTT. Translation gives CASRTDRDPTEAFF.

The chain combines TRBV7-2 with TRBJ2-3, with TRBD1 matching 7 bases. The CDR3 is made up of 16 amino acids. Germline-derived CDR1 and CDR2 are SGHTA and FQGNSA. After removal of 4 bases from V and 0 bases from J, the junction contained 7 bases not matched to a gene. The CDR3 coding sequence is TGTGCCAGCAGCTGGCGGACAGGAACTAGCACAGATACGCAGTATTTT. This codes for CASSWRTGTSTDTQYF.

The sample holds a few counts of this clonotype. The V gene is TRBV29-1, the J gene TRBJ2-1; 8 positions agree with TRBD2. The V gene's germline CDR1 is SQVTM and CDR2 ANQGSEA. This CDR3 is 18 amino acids long. With 8 bases clipped from V and 3 bases from J, the junction kept 21 bases outside the gene matches. As DNA, the CDR3 is TGCAGCCTTCTCGGTAGAGCGGGAGCTCAACGAAACTACAATGAGCAGTTCTTC. This gives the protein CSLLGRAGAQRNYNEQFF.